This T cell receptor beta chain appears in the sequencing data of a study of a mutant IDH1 vaccine in newly diagnosed glioma. Study information: Patients received vaccination from 4-6 weeks after radiotherapy alone, or with temozolomide cycles. Of the patients given treatment, 62.5% were male and approximately 38% were female, and a mean age of approximately 40 years was recorded. Patients were pretreated with radiotherapy, temozolomide, or both, mostly both. Visit timing is recorded as week 35 for V12 and week 47 for V13.

Time point described: week 35, safety follow-up. It was 300 ug of mutant IDH1 20-mer peptide that made up each vaccine dose, given with topical imiquimod. About this clone itself: Antigen specificity is unknown.

Sequenced by immunoSEQ multiplex PCR; TCRdb stores in-frame clones only, minus some. This table has about 54,000 clones, approximately 80% appearing once. The germline CDR1 and CDR2 sequences are LGHNA and YNFKEQ. J lost 5 bases, V lost 1 base, and 5 bases had no gene match. There are 15 residues in the CDR3. The V and J genes are TRBV4-2 and TRBJ1-1; 9 nucleotides align to TRBD1. The source is a woman in her late teens or twenties with glioma. Sample: PBMCs, taken from a glioma patient whose treatment included an IDH1 peptide vaccine. CDR3 sequence (DNA): TGTGCCAGCAGCCAAGCGGGACAGGGTGGGACTGAAGCTTTCTTT. Protein sequence: CASSQAGQGGTEAFF.